The T cell receptor beta chain described here comes from a study of blood T cell repertoires in COVID-19 (dated by TCRdb to the early 2020s). A note on the overall study: Samples from collaborators originated in the United States, Italy and Spain and spanned both the acute and convalescent phases of COVID-19. The prospective study material was composed of cDNA or gDNA derived from T cells, B-cell-depleted T cells, or PBMCs. Subjects who had been exposed to COVID-19, were actively infected with it, or had recovered from it provided the deeply sampled blood TCRbeta repertoires that made up the dataset. The repertoires were released in a freely available public database meant as a resource for research on the immune response to SARS-CoV-2. Samples were obtained from the ongoing ImmuneRACE study (first 160 participants) and from 1,200 or so subjects provided by 6 global collaborators. Sample metadata almost always included a de-identified subject ID, COVID-19 status, age in years and sex. HLA class I and class II types, where available, came from metadata supplied by the sample provider rather than from assay-based typing. On the study overall, not on this receptor specifically: The amount of clinical and demographic metadata varied by source and participant and was provided uncurated.

The immunoSEQ Assay, a bias-controlled multiplex PCR, was used to amplify TCRbeta CDR3 regions from genomic DNA. In the authors' own workflow: The number of nucleated cells in each sample was estimated by amplification of reference gene primers within the assay. To quantify the absolute abundance of each unique TCRbeta CDR3 rearrangement, sequence reads were collapsed and filtered. For each sample, productive Simpson clonality was calculated by taking the square root of Simpson's diversity index across productive rearrangements. TCRdb mirrors the immuneACCESS table, restricted to in-frame sequences. Some clones are absent from its copies; in checked studies, under half trace to an unresolved V gene, and the reason for the others is unknown. V and J calls and clone size are copied from that table; D and trimming were computed from the DNA. In this sample the table shows about 200,000 clones, about nine tenths of which occur a single time. 1.5% to 2% of the sample rests with the top ten.

Concerning this clone: What antigen it recognizes has not been identified. Base qualities are not recorded, but no much larger clone differs from it by a single base.

From cysteine to phenylalanine, the CDR3 is 13 amino acids long. This entry keeps only the CDR3 DNA: 39 bases, framed from base 1. After removal of 6 bases from V and 5 bases from J, the junction retains 5 bases not matched to a gene. Per the germline V gene, MDHEN is the CDR1 and SYDVKM is the CDR2. Collaborating institutions collected whole blood in K2EDTA tubes following their own protocols. For TCRbeta analysis, collaborators shipped samples as frozen whole blood, isolated PBMCs, or DNA extracted from either of those sample types. Recombination linked TRBV28 to TRBJ1-2; 8 bases in the junction line up with TRBD1. The sequencing sample was made of peripheral blood. The sequence derives from a man between 18 and 35 years old with active or convalescent COVID-19. The CDR3 in this case is CASRSRQGYGYTF. Read as DNA, the sequence is TGTGCCAGCAGGTCCAGACAGGGGTATGGCTACACCTTC.